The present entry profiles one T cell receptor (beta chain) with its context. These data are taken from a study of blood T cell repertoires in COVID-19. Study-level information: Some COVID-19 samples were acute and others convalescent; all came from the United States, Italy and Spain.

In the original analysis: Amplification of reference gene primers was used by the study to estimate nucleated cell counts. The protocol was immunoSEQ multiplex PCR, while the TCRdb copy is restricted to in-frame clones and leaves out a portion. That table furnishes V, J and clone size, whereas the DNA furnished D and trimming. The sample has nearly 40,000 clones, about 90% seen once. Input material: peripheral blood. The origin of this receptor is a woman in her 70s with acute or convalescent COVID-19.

The CDR3 DNA follows: TGTGCCAGCAGCTTACTAGCGGAGCAGTTCTTC. Its translation: CASSLLAEQFF. V and J are TRBV7-2 and TRBJ2-1; perhaps TRBD2 as D (6 bases). The V end was cut by 2 bases, the J end by 10 bases, with 6 bases between. The CDR3 totals 11 residues. Germline CDR1 is SGHTA and CDR2 is FQGNSA.